This T cell receptor beta chain was identified during a study of human CD8 memory T cell subsets. Findings and caveats of the study: Estimates computed with Chao1 suggested greater diversity in stem-like memory T cells than in precursor exhausted T cells.

UMI-labeled 5' RACE generated the TCR beta libraries. Each CDR3 protein gets one entry after TCRdb re-called the 5' RACE reads with MiXCR. This sample has thousands of distinct CDR3 sequences, with about 3.9% found just once. Note on this clonotype: The antigen is unknown.

CDR1 SGHRS and CDR2 YFSETQ come from the germline V gene. The CDR3 contains 16 residues. Trimming removed 2 bases from V and 0 bases from J; junction bases left unmatched: 4. V gene TRBV5-1 combines with J gene TRBJ2-2, with TRBD1 matching over 7 bases. The sequence came from a human donor in good health. The specimen was CD8+ T cells from PBMCs. CDR3 in amino acids: CASSFGQDPNTGELFF. CDR3 DNA sequence: TGCGCCAGCAGCTTCGGACAGGACCCGAACACCGGGGAGCTGTTTTTT.